This T cell receptor (beta chain) originates from a study of HIV-infected children after antiretroviral therapy interruption. RNA-based 3' RACE libraries used unique molecular identifiers. A single record per CDR3 protein comes from TCRdb applying MiXCR to the 3' RACE reads. Among 45,000 to 50,000 distinct CDR3 sequences listed, 4.3% were seen once. The treatment denotes: PENTA 11 planned treatment interruption arm or continuous ART arm. The CDR3 totals 13 residues. V was trimmed by 1 base and J by 4 bases, leaving 7 bases between them. CDR1 SNHLY and CDR2 FYNNEI come from the germline V gene. The sample here was CD45RA+ CD4+ T cells from PBMCs, pooled from several time points, taken from a donor given antiretroviral therapy, either interrupted or continuous. Subset meaning: naive CD4+ CD45RA+ CD45RO- T cells. The receptor was derived from a pool of human donors with HIV. V gene TRBV2 combines with J gene TRBJ1-1; no reliable D call. CDR3 coding DNA: TGTGCCAGCAGTGAAGTAATGGCCACTGAAGCTTTCTTT. It codes for CASSEVMATEAFF.